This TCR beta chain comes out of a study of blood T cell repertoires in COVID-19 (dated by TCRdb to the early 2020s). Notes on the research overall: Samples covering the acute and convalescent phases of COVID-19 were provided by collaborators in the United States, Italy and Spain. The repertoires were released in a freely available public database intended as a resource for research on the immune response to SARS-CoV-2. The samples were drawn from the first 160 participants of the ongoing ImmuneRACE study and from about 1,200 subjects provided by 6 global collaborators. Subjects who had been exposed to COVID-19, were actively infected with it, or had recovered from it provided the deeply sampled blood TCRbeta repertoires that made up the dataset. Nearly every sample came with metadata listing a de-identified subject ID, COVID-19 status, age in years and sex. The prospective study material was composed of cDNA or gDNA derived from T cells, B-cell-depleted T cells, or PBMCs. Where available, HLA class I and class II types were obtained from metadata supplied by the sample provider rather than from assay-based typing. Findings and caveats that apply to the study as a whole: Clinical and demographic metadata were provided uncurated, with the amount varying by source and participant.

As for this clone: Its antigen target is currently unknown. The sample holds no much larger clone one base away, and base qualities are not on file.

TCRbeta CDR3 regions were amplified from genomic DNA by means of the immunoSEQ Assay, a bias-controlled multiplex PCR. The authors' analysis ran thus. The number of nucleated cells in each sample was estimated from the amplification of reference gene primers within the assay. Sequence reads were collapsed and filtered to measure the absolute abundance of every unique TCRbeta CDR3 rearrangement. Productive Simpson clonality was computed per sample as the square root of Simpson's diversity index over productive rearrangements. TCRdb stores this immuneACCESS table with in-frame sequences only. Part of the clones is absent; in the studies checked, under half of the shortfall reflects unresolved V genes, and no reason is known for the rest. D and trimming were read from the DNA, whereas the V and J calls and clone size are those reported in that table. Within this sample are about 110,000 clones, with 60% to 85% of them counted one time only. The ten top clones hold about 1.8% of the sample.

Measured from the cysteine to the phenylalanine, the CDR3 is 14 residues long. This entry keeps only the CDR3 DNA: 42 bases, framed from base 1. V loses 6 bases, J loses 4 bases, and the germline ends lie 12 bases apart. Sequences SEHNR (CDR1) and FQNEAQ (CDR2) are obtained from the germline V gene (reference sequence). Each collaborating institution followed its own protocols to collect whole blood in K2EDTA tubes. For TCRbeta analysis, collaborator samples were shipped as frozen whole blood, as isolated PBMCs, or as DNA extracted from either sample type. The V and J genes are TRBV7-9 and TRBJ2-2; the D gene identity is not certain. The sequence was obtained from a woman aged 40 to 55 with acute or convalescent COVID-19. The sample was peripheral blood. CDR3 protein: CASSPRVATGELFF. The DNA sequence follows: TGTGCCAGCAGTCCCCGGGTGGCCACCGGGGAGCTGTTTTTT.